The clone carrying this T cell receptor (beta chain) was picked up a small number of times. The sample belongs to a study of beta chain features in type 1 diabetes. Whole-study context: Similarity in age, gender and cell yields was seen between patients and healthy donors.

A CD45RO/CCR7/CD25/CD127/CD95/CD27 panel sorted naive, central memory, regulatory and stem cell-like memory CD4+ cells. All of the isolated RNA was reverse transcribed, so expressed TCRB transcripts were sequenced. TCRdb keeps only in-frame clones here, not all; method: immunoSEQ multiplex PCR. Of about 290,000 clones detected, under 8.5% appear once; the ten largest clones hold approximately 0.99%. The source material was central memory CD4+ T cells from blood. This TCR was recovered from a woman aged 18 to 35 in good health.

CDR3 loop: CASTSRLAGYNEQFF. CDR3 DNA: TGTGCCAGCACATCCCGACTAGCAGGTTACAATGAGCAGTTCTTC. The J gene is TRBJ2-1, the V gene TRBV28, with 7 bases fitting TRBD2. CDR1 and CDR2 (germline): MDHEN, SYDVKM. The length of the CDR3 is 15 residues. With 7 bases clipped from V and 4 bases from J, the junction kept 10 bases outside the gene matches.